This entry features one TCR beta chain sequence. The data stem from a study of T cell clones after liver transplantation. The length of the CDR3 is 13 residues. The repertoire was sequenced with immunoSEQ multiplex PCR; TCRdb's copy has only in-frame clones and lacks some. The table has under 55,000 clones, 80% to 90% seen once. The sequencing here drew on CD8+ T cells from blood, taken 12 months after liver transplant. This rearrangement joins TRBV21-1 to TRBJ2-7; the table's D call of TRBD2 was not tested on the DNA. TRBV21-1 is a pseudogene segment. The sequence derives from a human patient who received a liver transplant. Some of these T cells may belong to the graft donor. The CDR3 DNA is TGTGCCAGCAACCTATCGAAACCCTACGAGCAGTACTTC. It specifies CASNLSKPYEQYF.